The source of this T cell receptor (beta chain) is a study of blood T cell repertoires in COVID-19. Generated by immunoSEQ multiplex PCR, the TCRdb table keeps only in-frame clones and is missing some. The sample holds about 170,000 clones, roughly nine tenths seen once. The sequence came from an older man with acute or convalescent COVID-19. What was sequenced was peripheral blood.

In DNA form, the CDR3 reads TGTGCCAGCAGCCCCGGGGGGGCGGACAATGAGCAGTTCTTC. Its translation: CASSPGGADNEQFF. This chain uses TRBV9 with TRBJ2-1, with TRBD2 identical over 8 bases. This CDR3 spans 14 amino acids. V gave up 4 bases and J gave up 5 bases; unmatched junction bases: 5. Per the germline V gene, CDR1 is SGDLS and CDR2 is YYNGEE.